This T cell receptor beta chain was sequenced for a study of T cell repertoires in cytomegalovirus infection (dated by TCRdb to the late 2010s). The study in broad terms: Peptide stimulations targeted recently identified HLA-C-restricted CMV epitopes, whose presentation resists viral immunomodulation, together with well-studied HLA-B-restricted epitopes. Because public TCR beta signatures pointed to carriage of CMV infection together with the matching HLA type, the HLA type of each donor mattered for the analysis.

The treatment or condition tag for this specimen amounts to: in vitro stimulation with specific CMV peptide epitopes to enrich CMV-specific T cells. Overall study outcomes, separate from this receptor: The ex vivo response was dominated by HLA-C-restricted CMV-specific TCR beta clonotypes, and the single most frequent clonotype in two of eight donors was supplied by these HLA-C-restricted clonotypes. Carriers of CMV infection plus the relevant HLA type were discriminated by the cumulative frequency of public TCR beta family members in the study cohort and in an independent roughly 370-donor cohort.

The sequencer was an Illumina HiSeq 1500. TCRdb reran the public reads through fastp at Q25 and MiXCR, keeping productive beta chains. Every CDR3 protein is listed once, alongside the most common genes and DNA of its rows. This sample has around 710,000 distinct CDR3 sequences in its table, and just under 30% of those were observed once. Together, the top ten hold about an eighth of the sample. This clonotype showed up many times. Its antigen has not been determined. At one of its ends the junction is not consistent with the germline gene, which may arise from a read error. According to the germline V gene (reference sequence), CDR1 reads SEHNR and CDR2 reads FQNEAQ. The CDR3 measures 14 amino acids from cysteine to phenylalanine. The CDR3 DNA has 42 bases and is translated from base 1.

Here the sequenced sample was cultured CD8+ T cells from PBMCs, taken from culture after CMV antigen stimulation. The chain is made from TRBV7-9 and TRBJ1-5; the D gene is not confidently resolved. The TCR originated in a human donor in good health (CMV status not recorded). Some clones in this sample may be carry-over from other donors' samples. The DNA reads as follows: TGTGCCAGCAGCCTAGCGCAGACTAATCAGCCCCAGCATTTT. Protein translation: CASSLAQTNQPQHF.